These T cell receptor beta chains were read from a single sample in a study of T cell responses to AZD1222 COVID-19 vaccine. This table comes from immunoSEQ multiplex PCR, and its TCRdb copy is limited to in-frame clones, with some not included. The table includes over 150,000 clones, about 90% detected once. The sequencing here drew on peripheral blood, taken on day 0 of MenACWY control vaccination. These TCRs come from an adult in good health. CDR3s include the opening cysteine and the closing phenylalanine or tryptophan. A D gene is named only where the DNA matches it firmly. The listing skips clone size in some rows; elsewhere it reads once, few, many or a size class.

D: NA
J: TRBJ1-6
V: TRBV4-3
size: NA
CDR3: CASSQESGGLADSPLHF
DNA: TGCGCCAGCAGCCAAGAGTCAGGAGGCCTAGCTGATTCACCCCTCCACTTT

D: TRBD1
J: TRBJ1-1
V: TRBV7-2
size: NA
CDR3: CASSFRGLRTEAFF
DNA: TGTGCCAGCAGCTTCAGGGGGCTGAGGACTGAAGCTTTCTTT

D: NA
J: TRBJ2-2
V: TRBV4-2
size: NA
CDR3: CASSQENSPGELFF
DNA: TGTGCCAGCAGCCAAGAGAATAGTCCCGGGGAGCTGTTTTTT

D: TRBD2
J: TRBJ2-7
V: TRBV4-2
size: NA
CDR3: CASSQDRTSGAKYF
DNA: TGTGCCAGCAGCCAAGATAGGACTAGCGGGGCCAAGTACTTC

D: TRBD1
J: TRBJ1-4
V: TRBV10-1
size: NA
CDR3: CASSAGTGNEKLFF
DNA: TGCGCCAGCAGCGCCGGGACAGGGAATGAAAAACTGTTTTTT

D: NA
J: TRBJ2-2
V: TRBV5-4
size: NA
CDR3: CASSLEPNGELFF
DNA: TGTGCCAGCAGCCTCGAACCTAACGGGGAGCTGTTTTTT

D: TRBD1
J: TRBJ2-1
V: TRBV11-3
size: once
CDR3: CASRHRGQGAYNEQFF
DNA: TGTGCCAGCAGACACCGGGGACAGGGGGCCTACAATGAGCAGTTCTTC

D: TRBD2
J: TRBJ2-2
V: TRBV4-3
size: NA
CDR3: CASSQELAGNTGELFF
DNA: TGCGCCAGCAGCCAGGAACTAGCGGGGAACACCGGGGAGCTGTTTTTT

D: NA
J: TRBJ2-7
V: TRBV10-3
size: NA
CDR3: CAISDLSAFYEQYF
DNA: TGTGCCATCAGTGATCTAAGTGCGTTCTACGAGCAGTACTTC

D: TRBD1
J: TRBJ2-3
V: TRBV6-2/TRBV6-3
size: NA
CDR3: CASSYSDRGVTDTQYF
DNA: TGTGCCAGCAGTTACTCGGACAGGGGAGTCACAGATACGCAGTATTTT

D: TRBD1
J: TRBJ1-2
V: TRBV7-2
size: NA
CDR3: CASSHPRGREGYTF
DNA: TGTGCCAGCAGCCACCCCAGGGGGCGTGAAGGCTACACCTTC

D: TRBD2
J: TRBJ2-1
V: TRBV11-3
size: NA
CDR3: CASSSHTGGYNEQFF
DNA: TGTGCCAGCAGCTCCCACACGGGGGGCTACAATGAGCAGTTCTTC

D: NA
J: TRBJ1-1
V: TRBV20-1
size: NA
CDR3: CSASPGLNTEAFF
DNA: TGCAGTGCCAGTCCGGGGCTGAACACTGAAGCTTTCTTT

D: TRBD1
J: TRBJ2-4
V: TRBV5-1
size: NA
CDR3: CASSLVGDRNIQYF
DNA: TGCGCCAGCAGCTTGGTAGGGGACAGGAACATTCAGTACTTC

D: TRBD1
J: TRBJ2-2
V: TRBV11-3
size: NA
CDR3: CASTFGTVTGELFF
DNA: TGTGCCAGCACCTTCGGGACAGTCACCGGGGAGCTGTTTTTT

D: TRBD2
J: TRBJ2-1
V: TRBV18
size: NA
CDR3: CASSPPSGGREGPYNEQFF
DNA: TGTGCCAGCTCACCACCGTCAGGTGGGCGGGAGGGTCCCTACAATGAGCAGTTCTTC

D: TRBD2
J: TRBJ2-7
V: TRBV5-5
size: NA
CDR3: CASSPGRVAGGPYEQYF
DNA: TGTGCCAGCAGCCCGGGGCGGGTAGCGGGAGGGCCCTACGAGCAGTACTTC

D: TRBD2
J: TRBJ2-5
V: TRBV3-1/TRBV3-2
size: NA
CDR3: CASSQHLAGLETQYF
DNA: TGTGCCAGCAGCCAACACCTAGCGGGACTGGAGACCCAGTACTTC

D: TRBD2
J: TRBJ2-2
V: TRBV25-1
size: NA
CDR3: CASRGLAGVANTGELFF
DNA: TGTGCCAGCAGGGGACTAGCGGGGGTCGCGAACACCGGGGAGCTGTTTTTT

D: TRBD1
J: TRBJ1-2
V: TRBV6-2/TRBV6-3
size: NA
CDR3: CASSPYKAGQLGYTF
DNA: TGTGCCAGCAGTCCCTATAAAGCGGGACAGCTCGGCTACACCTTC

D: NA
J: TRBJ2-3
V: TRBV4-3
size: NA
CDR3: CASSQEAPGRGDTQYF
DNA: TGCGCCAGCAGCCAAGAGGCCCCGGGGAGAGGAGATACGCAGTATTTT

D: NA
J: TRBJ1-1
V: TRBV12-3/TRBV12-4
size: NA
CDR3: CASSFVGTEAFF
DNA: TGTGCCAGCAGTTTCGTGGGCACTGAAGCTTTCTTT

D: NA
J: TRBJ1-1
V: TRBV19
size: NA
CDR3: CASRLRESSEAFF
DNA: TGTGCCAGTAGGCTGCGGGAATCGTCTGAAGCTTTCTTT

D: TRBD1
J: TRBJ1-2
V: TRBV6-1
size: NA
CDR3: CASSEQGAGYTF
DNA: TGTGCCAGCAGTGAACAGGGGGCTGGCTACACCTTC

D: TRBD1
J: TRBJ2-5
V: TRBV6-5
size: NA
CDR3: CASSWDRGRETQYF
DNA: TGTGCCAGCAGTTGGGACAGGGGTCGGGAGACCCAGTACTTC

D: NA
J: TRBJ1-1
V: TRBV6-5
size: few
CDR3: CASFSTEAFF
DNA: TGTGCCAGCTTTAGTACTGAAGCTTTCTTT

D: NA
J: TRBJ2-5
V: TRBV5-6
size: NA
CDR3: CASSFGQLQETQYF
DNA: TGTGCCAGCAGCTTCGGACAGCTTCAAGAGACCCAGTACTTC

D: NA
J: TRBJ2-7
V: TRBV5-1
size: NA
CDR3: CASSLGRDAEQYF
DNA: TGCGCCAGCAGCTTGGGTAGGGACGCCGAGCAGTACTTC

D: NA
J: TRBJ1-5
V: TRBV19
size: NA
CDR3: CASRHGSSNSNQPQHF
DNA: TGTGCCAGTCGCCATGGGTCCAGCAATAGCAATCAGCCCCAGCATTTT

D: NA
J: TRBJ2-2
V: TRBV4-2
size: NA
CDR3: CASSLRAQELFF
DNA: TGTGCCAGCAGCCTCCGGGCCCAGGAGCTGTTTTTT

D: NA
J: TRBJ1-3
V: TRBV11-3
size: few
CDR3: CASSSGVGNTIYF
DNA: TGTGCCAGCTCGAGCGGGGTAGGAAACACCATATATTTT

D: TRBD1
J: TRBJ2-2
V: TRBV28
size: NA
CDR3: CASRPGGANTGELFF
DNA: TGTGCCAGCAGGCCAGGGGGCGCGAACACCGGGGAGCTGTTTTTT

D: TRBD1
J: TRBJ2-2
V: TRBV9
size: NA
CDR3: CASSSRGTGYGELFF
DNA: TGTGCCAGCAGCTCCCGTGGGACAGGGTACGGGGAGCTGTTTTTT

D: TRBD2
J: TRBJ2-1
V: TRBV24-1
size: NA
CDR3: CATSQATLGLASDEQFF
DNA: TGTGCCACCAGCCAAGCTACTTTGGGACTAGCTTCGGATGAGCAGTTCTTC

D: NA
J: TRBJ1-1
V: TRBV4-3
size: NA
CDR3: CASSQGMGYTEAFF
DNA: TGCGCCAGCAGCCAAGGCATGGGGTACACTGAAGCTTTCTTT

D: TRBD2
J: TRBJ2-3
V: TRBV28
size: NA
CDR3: CACIPASGVTDTQYF
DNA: TGTGCCTGCATTCCCGCTAGCGGGGTCACAGATACGCAGTATTTT

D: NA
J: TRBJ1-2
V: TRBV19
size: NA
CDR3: CASSIGTGNYGYTF
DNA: TGTGCCAGTAGTATAGGCACAGGGAACTATGGCTACACCTTC

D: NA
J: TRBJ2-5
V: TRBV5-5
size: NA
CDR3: CASSLLTSGETQYF
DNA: TGTGCCAGCAGCTTGCTCACCAGCGGGGAGACCCAGTACTTC

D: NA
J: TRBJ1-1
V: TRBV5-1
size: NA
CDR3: CASSLLGRTEAFF
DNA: TGCGCCAGCAGCTTGTTGGGCCGGACTGAAGCTTTCTTT

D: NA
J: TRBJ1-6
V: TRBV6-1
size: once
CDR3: CASSELRRAAPLHF
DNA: TGTGCCAGCAGTGAACTCAGGAGGGCAGCACCCCTCCACTTT

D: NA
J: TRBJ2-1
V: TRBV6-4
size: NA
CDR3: CASSLLAGVYNEQFF
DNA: TGTGCCAGTTCACTCCTGGCGGGTGTGTACAATGAGCAGTTCTTC

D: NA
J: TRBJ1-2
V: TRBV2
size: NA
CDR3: CASSGWTRNNYGYTF
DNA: TGTGCCAGCAGTGGATGGACGCGAAATAACTATGGCTACACCTTC

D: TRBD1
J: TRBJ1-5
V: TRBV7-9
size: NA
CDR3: CASSSYKGAGNQPQHF
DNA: TGTGCCAGCAGCTCCTACAAGGGGGCCGGGAATCAGCCCCAGCATTTT

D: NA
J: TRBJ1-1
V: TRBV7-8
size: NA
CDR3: CASTPGGMNTEAFF
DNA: TGTGCCAGCACCCCTGGGGGGATGAACACTGAAGCTTTCTTT

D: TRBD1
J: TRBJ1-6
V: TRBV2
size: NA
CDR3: CASSVRGQQSSYNSPLHF
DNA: TGTGCCAGCAGTGTCCGGGGACAGCAGAGCTCCTATAATTCACCCCTCCACTTT

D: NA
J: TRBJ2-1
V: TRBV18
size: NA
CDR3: CASSPQLARHNEQFF
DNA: TGTGCCAGCTCACCACAACTAGCAAGGCACAATGAGCAGTTCTTC

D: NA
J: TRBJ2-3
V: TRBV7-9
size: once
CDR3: CASSFGVGTDTQYF
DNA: TGTGCCAGCAGCTTCGGGGTTGGCACAGATACGCAGTATTTT

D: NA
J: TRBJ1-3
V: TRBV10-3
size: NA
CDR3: CAISDPQGSSGNTIYF
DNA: TGTGCCATCAGTGACCCACAGGGCAGCTCTGGAAACACCATATATTTT